The sample holds a few counts of the clone carrying this T cell receptor gamma chain. The data originate from a study of gamma delta lymphoproliferative disorders and STAT genes. The CDR3 covers 14 residues. Germline-derived CDR1 and CDR2 are VENAVY and YDSYNSRV. With V trimmed by 10 bases and J by 0 bases, 12 bases remained unmatched. TCRdb processed the multiplex PCR reads again with the CATT caller. The sample holds some 2,500 gamma-chain clones, 15% to 20% seen once. The receptor sequences were amplified from genomic DNA of peripheral blood mononuclear cells. The sequencing input was blood. The chain employs TRGV8 and TRGJ1 or TRGJ2. The J gene was not available in TCRdb and was assigned here by matching the DNA to germline segments. This receptor was identified in a human donor with gamma-delta T-cell large granular lymphocyte leukemia. The CDR3, as DNA: TGTGCCACTCGACTACCTGGGAATTATTATAAGAAACTCTTT. It is translated as CATRLPGNYYKKLF.